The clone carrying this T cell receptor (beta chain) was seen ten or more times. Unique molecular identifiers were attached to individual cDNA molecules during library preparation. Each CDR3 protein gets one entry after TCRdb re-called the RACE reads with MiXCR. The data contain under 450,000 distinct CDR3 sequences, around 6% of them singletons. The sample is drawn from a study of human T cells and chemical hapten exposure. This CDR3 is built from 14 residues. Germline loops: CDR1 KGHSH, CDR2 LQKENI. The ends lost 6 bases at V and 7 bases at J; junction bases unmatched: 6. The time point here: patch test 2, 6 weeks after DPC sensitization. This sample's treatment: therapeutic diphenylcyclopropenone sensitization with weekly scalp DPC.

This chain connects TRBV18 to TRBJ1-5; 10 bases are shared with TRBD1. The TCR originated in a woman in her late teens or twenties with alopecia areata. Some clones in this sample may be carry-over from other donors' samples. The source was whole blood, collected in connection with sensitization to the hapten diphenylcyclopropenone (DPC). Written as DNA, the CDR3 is TGTGCCAGCTCCGGGACAGGGGTTGTACAGCCCCAGCATTTT. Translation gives CASSGTGVVQPQHF.